A selection of T cell receptor beta chains follows, all from one sample in a study of spatial heterogeneity in lung cancer. TCRdb itself ran the 5' RACE reads through MiXCR, one entry per CDR3 protein. In the table there are 100,000 to 120,000 distinct CDR3 sequences, approximately 10% of which are singletons. The sequencing here drew on PBMCs, taken at follow-up. These TCRs come from a female donor with early-stage non-small cell lung cancer. CDR3s include the opening cysteine and the closing phenylalanine or tryptophan. Each record gives: D gene, V gene, clone size, CDR3 length, J gene, CDR3 DNA, CDR3 protein. A D gene is named only where the DNA matches it firmly. Some rows have no size entry. The others give once, few or many, or a class for an expanded clone.

TRBD2	TRBV4-1	NA	17	TRBJ2-1	TGCGCCAGCAGCCAAGATTTGAGACTAGCGGGATCCAATGAGCAGTTCTTC	CASSQDLRLAGSNEQFF
TRBD2	TRBV12-3/TRBV12-4	many	16	TRBJ2-7	TGTGCCAGCAGTTTAGCGGACGGGAGGAGGTCCTACGAGCAGTACTTC	CASSLADGRRSYEQYF
NA	TRBV12-3/TRBV12-4	few	15	TRBJ2-2	TGTGCCAGCCTGATGGTACCCTCGAACACCGGGGAGCTGTTTTTT	CASLMVPSNTGELFF
NA	TRBV7-9	few	14	TRBJ2-5	TGTGCCAGCAGCTTAGGACGAAATCAAGAGACCCAGTACTTC	CASSLGRNQETQYF
NA	TRBV29-1	few	13	TRBJ1-1	TGCAGCGTCAATACCAGGGCGAACACTGAAGCTTTCTTT	CSVNTRANTEAFF
NA	TRBV28	many	14	TRBJ2-3	TGTGCCAGCAGTTTGCCTGGATATGTGGATACGCAGTATTTT	CASSLPGYVDTQYF
NA	TRBV5-1	NA	14	TRBJ1-4	TGCGCCAGCAGCCCTGGACAGCCTAATGAAAAACTGTTTTTT	CASSPGQPNEKLFF
TRBD1	TRBV11-2	many	14	TRBJ1-5	TGTGCCAGCAGCCCGGACAGGTTGAATCAGCCCCAGCATTTT	CASSPDRLNQPQHF
NA	TRBV18	NA	14	TRBJ1-4	TGTGCCAGCTCACCCAATCCCTCGGGGGAAAAACTGTTTTTT	CASSPNPSGEKLFF
TRBD1	TRBV29-1	NA	13	TRBJ2-3	TGCAGCGTAGAGACAGGGGGAGTAGATACGCAGTATTTT	CSVETGGVDTQYF
NA	TRBV7-9	few	14	TRBJ2-1	TGTGCCAGCAGCTTAGCACAGGCAAACAATGAGCAGTTCTTC	CASSLAQANNEQFF
NA	TRBV29-1	many	13	TRBJ1-5	TGCAGCGTTGAAGATCAAGTGAATCAGCCCCAGCATTTT	CSVEDQVNQPQHF
NA	TRBV7-2	NA	15	TRBJ2-1	TGTGCCAGCAGCAACCCCGGGACTCTTAAACGTCTTTGGTTCTTC	CASSNPGTLKRLWFF
NA	TRBV21-1	NA	15	TRBJ1-2	TGTGCCAGCAGCAAAAGTCAAAGGTCCCTCTATGGCTACACCTTC	CASSKSQRSLYGYTF
NA	TRBV5-1	NA	14	TRBJ1-1	TGCGCCAGCAGCTTGGAGGCCTACAACACTGAAGCTTTCTTT	CASSLEAYNTEAFF